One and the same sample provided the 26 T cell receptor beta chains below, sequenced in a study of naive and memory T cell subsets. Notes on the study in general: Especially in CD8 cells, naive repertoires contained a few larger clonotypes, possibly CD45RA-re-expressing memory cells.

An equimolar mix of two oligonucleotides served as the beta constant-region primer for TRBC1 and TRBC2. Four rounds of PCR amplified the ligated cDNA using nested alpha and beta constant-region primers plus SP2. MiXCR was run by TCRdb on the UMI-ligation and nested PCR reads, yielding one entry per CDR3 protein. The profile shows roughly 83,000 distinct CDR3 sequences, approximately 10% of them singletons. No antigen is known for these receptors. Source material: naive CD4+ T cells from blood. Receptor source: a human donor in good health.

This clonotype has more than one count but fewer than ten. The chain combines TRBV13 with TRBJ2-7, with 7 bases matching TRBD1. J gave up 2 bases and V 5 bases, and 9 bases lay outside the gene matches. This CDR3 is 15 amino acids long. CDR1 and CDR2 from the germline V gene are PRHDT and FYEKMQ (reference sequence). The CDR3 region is CASSPGDRATYEQYF. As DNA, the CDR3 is TGTGCCAGCAGCCCCGGGGACAGAGCCACCTACGAGCAGTACTTC. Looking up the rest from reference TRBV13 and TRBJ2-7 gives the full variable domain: AAGVIQSPRHLIKEKRETATLKCYPIPRHDTVYWYQQGPGQDPQFLISFYEKMQSDKGSIPDRFSAQQFSDYHSELNMSSLELGDSALYFCASSPGDRATYEQYFGPGTRLTVT.

The CDR3 DNA sequence: TGTGCCAGCAGCCCGGACAGACCCACTAATGAAAAACTGTTTTTT. Encoded protein: CASSPDRPTNEKLFF. V gene TRBV4-2 combines with J gene TRBJ1-4; tentative D call: TRBD1 (6 bases). Germline CDR1 reads LGHNA; CDR2 reads YNFKEQ. The V end was cut by 4 bases, the J end by 2 bases, with 11 bases between. The CDR3 sequence is 15 residues long.

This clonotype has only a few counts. The CDR3 loop reads CASSQSNSDIQPQHF. The CDR3 bases are TGTGCCAGCAGCCAATCGAACTCCGACATCCAGCCCCAGCATTTT. The rearrangement joins TRBV7-9 to TRBJ1-5; D is ambiguous. The CDR3 has 15 residues. V lost 5 bases and J 7 bases, leaving 18 bases between the germline ends. Germline V gene sequence: CDR1 SEHNR, CDR2 FQNEAQ (reference sequence).

CDR3 amino acids: CSARDLASGSSYNEQFF. The CDR3 nucleotides read TGCAGTGCTAGAGATTTGGCTAGCGGGAGCTCCTACAATGAGCAGTTCTTC. The V gene is TRBV20-1, the J gene TRBJ2-1, with 10 nucleotides matching TRBD2. CDR3 size: 17 residues. V dropped 0 bases and J dropped 0; count of bases not matched to a gene: 5. Germline assignment: CDR1 DFQATT and CDR2 SNEGSKA (reference sequence).

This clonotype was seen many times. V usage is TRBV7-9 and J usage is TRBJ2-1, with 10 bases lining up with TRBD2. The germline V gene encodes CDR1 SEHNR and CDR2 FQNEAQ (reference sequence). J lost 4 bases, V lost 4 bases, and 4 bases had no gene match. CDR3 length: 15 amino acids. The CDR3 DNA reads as TGTGCCAGCAGCTACGGACTAGCGGAGTACAATGAGCAGTTCTTC. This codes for CASSYGLAEYNEQFF.

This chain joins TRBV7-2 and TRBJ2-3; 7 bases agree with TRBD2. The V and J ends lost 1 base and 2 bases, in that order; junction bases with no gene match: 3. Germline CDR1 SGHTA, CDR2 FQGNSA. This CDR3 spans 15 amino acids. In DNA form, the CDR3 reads TGTGCCAGCAGCTTAGAGCTAGCGGACACAGATACGCAGTATTTT. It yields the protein CASSLELADTDTQYF. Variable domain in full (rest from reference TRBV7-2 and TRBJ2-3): GAGVSQSPSNKVTEKGKDVELRCDPISGHTALYWYRQSLGQGLEFLIYFQGNSAPDKSGLPSDRFSAERTGGSVSTLTIQRTQQEDSAVYLCASSLELADTDTQYFGPGTRLTVL.

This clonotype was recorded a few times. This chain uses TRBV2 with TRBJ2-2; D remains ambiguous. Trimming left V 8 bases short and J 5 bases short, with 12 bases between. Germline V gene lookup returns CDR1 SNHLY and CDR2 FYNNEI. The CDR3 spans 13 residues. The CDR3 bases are TGTGCCAGCCACCCTGGGTGGACCGGGGAGCTGTTTTTT. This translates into CASHPGWTGELFF.

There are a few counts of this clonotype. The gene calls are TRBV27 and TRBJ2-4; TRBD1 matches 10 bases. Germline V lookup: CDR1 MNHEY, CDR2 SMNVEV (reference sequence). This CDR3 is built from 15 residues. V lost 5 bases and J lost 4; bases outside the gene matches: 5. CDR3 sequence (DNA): TGTGCCAGCAGTGACAGGGGGCAGGTTAAAAACATTCAGTACTTC. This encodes CASSDRGQVKNIQYF.

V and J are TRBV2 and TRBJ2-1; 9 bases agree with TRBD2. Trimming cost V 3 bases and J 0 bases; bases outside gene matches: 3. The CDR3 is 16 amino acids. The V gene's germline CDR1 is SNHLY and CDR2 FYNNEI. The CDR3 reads CASSEVSGSSYNEQFF. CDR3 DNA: TGTGCCAGCAGTGAGGTTAGCGGGAGCTCCTACAATGAGCAGTTCTTC.

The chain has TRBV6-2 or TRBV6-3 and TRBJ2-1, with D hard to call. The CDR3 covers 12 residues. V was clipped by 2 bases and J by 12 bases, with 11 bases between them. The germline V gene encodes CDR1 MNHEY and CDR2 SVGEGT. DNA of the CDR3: TGTGCCAGCAGTTACCCGAGTGTAACGCAGTTCTTC. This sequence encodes CASSYPSVTQFF.

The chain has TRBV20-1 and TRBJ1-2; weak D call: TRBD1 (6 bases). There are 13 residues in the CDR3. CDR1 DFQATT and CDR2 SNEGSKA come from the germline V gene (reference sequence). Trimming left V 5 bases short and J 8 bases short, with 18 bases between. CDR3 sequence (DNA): TGCAGTGCTCGACGGACAGAGGGTACGGGCTACACCTTC. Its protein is CSARRTEGTGYTF.

This CDR3 reads CASSQDFANTEAFF. The CDR3 DNA follows: TGCGCCAGCAGCCAAGATTTCGCGAACACTGAAGCTTTCTTT. V gene TRBV4-1 combines with J gene TRBJ1-1; D remains ambiguous. Germline CDR1 and CDR2: MGHRA and YSYEKL. Trimming cost V 0 bases and J 1 base, with 6 bases left between them. The CDR3 loop spans 14 amino acids.

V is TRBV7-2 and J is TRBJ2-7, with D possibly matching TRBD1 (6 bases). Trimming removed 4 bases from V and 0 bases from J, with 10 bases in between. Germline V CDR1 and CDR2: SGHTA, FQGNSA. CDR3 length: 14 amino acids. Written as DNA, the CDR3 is TGTGCCAGCAGCTCAGGACAGCCCTCCTACGAGCAGTACTTC. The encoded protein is CASSSGQPSYEQYF.

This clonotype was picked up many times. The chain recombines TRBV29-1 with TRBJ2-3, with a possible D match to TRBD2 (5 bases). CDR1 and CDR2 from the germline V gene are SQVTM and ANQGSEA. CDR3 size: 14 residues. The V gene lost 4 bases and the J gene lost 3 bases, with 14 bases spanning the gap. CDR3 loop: CSVVRESRTDTQYF. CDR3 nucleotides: TGCAGCGTTGTGAGGGAGAGCCGTACAGATACGCAGTATTTT.

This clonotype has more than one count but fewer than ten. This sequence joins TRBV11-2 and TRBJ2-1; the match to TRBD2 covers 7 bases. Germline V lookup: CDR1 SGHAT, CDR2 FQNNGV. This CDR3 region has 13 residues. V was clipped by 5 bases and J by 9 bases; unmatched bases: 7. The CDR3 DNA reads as TGTGCCAGCAGCCCCCGGACTAGTGTTGAGCAGTTCTTC. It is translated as CASSPRTSVEQFF.

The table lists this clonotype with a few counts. In DNA, the CDR3 is TGCGCCAGCAGATTTGTCGGGGCAAACACAGATACGCAGTATTTT. This sequence encodes CASRFVGANTDTQYF. The chain joins TRBV5-1 to TRBJ2-3, with D perhaps given as TRBD1 or TRBD2 (5 bases each). Trimming left V 5 bases short and J 2 bases short, with 15 bases between. CDR1 SGHRS and CDR2 YFSETQ come from the germline V gene. The CDR3 spans 15 residues.

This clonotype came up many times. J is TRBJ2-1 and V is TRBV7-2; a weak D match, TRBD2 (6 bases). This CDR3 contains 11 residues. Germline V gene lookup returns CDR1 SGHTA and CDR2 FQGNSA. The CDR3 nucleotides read TGTGCTAGCGGTACCTACAATGAGCAGTTCTTC. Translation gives CASGTYNEQFF.

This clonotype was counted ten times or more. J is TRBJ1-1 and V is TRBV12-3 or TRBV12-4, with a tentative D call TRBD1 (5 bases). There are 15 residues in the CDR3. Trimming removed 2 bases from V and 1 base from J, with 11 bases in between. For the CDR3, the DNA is TGTGCCAGCAGTTTAAGGGGAGGGGAGAACACTGAAGCTTTCTTT. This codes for CASSLRGGENTEAFF.

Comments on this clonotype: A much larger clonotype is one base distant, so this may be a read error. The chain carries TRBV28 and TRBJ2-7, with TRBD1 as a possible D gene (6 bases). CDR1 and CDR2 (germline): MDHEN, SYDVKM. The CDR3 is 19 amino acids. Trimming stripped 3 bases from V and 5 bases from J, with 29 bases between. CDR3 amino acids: CASSFIFYREPTGRHEQYF. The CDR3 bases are TGTGCCAGCAGTTTCATTTTTTACAGGGAGCCCACAGGTCGTCACGAGCAGTACTTC. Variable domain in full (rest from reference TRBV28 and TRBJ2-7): DVKVTQSSRYLVKRTGEKVFLECVQDMDHENMFWYRQDPGLGLRLIYFSYDVKMKEKGDIPEGYSVSREKKERFSLILESASTNQTSMYLCASSFIFYREPTGRHEQYFGPGTRLTVT.

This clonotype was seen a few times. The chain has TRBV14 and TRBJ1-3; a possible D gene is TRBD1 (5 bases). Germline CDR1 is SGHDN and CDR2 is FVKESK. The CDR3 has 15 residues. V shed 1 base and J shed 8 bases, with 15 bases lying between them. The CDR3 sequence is CASSQGDGARDTIYF. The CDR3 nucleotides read TGTGCCAGCAGCCAAGGGGACGGTGCGAGGGACACCATATATTTT.

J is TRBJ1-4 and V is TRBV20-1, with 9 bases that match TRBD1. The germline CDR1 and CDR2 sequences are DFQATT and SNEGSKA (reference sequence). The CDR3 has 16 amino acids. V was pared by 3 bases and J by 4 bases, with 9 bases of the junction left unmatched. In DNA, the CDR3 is TGCAGTGCTAGCGGGACAGGGAGTGATTATAATGAAAAACTGTTTTTT. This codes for CSASGTGSDYNEKLFF.

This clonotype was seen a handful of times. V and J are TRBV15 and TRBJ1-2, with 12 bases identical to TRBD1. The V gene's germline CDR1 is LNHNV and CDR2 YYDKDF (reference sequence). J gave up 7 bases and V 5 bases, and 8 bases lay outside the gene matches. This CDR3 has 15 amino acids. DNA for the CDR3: TGTGCCACCAGCGCTTCTCCGGGACAGGGGGCTGGCTACACCTTC. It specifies CATSASPGQGAGYTF.

As DNA, the CDR3 is TGTGCCAGCAGTTACTCGAGGGTATCATGGCCCCAGCATTTT. Its protein is CASSYSRVSWPQHF. This chain uses TRBV6-2 or TRBV6-3 with TRBJ1-5, with D uncertain. The CDR3 is 14 amino acids. Trimming pared 0 bases from V and 9 bases from J, leaving 12 bases between. Looked up from germline, CDR1 is MNHEY and CDR2 is SVGEGT.

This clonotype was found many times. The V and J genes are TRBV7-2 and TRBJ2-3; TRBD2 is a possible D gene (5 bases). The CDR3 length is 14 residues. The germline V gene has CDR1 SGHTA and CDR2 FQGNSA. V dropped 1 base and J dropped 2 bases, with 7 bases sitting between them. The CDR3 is CASSLEGATDTQYF. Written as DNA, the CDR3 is TGTGCCAGCAGCTTAGAGGGAGCCACAGATACGCAGTATTTT.

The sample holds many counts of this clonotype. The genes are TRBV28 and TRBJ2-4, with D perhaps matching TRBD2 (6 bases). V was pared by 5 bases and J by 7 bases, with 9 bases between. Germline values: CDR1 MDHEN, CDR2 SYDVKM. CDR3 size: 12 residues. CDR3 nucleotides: TGTGCCAGCAGTCGGGGGAAGAACATTCAGTACTTC. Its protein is CASSRGKNIQYF.

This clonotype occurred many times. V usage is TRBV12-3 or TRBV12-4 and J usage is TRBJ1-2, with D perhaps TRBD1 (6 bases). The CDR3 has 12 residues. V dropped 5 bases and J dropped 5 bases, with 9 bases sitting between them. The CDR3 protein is CASSQTGYGYTF. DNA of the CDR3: TGTGCCAGCAGTCAGACAGGATATGGCTACACCTTC.